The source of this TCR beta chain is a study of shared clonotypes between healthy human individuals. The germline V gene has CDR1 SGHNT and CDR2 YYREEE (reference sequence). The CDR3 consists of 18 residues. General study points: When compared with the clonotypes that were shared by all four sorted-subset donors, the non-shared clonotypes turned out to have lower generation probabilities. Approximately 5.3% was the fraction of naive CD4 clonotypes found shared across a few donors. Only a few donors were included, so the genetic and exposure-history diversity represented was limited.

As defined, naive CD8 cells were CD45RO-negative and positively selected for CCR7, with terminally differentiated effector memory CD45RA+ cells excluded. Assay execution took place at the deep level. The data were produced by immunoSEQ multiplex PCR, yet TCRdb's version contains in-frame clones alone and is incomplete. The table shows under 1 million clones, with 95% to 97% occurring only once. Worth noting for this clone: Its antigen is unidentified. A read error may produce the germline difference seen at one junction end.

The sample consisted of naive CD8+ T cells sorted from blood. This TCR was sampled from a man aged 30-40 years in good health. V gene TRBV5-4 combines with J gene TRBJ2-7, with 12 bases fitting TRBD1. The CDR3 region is CASSLGGTGGVLTYEQYF. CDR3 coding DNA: TGTGCCAGCAGTTTGGGAGGGACAGGGGGCGTCCTAACCTACGAGCAGTACTTC. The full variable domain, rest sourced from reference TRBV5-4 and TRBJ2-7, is ETGVTQSPTHLIKTRGQQVTLRCSSQSGHNTVSWYQQALGQGPQFIFQYYREEENGRGNFPPRFSGLQFPNYSSELNVNALELDDSALYLCASSLGGTGGVLTYEQYFGPGTRLTVT.